This paragraph covers one TCR beta chain sequence. V gave up 6 bases and J gave up 5 bases; unmatched junction bases: 6. The germline V gene has CDR1 SGHTA and CDR2 FQGTGA. CDR3 length equals 14 residues. This sample was taken from a study of cytomegalovirus exposure and HLA in healthy donors. The primer mix had 60 Vbeta and 13 Jbeta primers. Libraries were prepared by immunoSEQ multiplex PCR; TCRdb keeps only in-frame clonotypes and omits some of them. The sample records about 100,000 clones, 76% being singletons. The clonotype was recovered from a man aged 35 to 55 in good health and CMV-seronegative. Sequences were obtained from PBMCs. V usage is TRBV7-3 and J usage is TRBJ2-5, with TRBD1 matching over 10 bases. In DNA form, the CDR3 reads TGTGCCAGCAGTCCGGGACAGGGGCGGGAGACCCAGTACTTC. It codes for CASSPGQGRETQYF.